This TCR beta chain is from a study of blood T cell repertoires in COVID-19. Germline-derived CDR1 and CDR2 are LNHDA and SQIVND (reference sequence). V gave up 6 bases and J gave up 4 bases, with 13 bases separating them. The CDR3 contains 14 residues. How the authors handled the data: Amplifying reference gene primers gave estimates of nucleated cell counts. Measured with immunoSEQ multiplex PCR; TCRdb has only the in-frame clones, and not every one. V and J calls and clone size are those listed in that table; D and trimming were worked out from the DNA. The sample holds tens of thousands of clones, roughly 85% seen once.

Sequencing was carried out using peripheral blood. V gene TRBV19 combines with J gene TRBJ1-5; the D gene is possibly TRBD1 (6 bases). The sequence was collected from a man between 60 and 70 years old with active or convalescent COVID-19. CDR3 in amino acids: CASSRGDSNQPQHF. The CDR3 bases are TGTGCCAGTAGCAGGGGAGACAGTAATCAGCCCCAGCATTTT.